This T cell receptor beta chain was sequenced for a study of T cell responses to AZD1222 COVID-19 vaccine. Study-level information: Second doses at about 4 or about 12 weeks were pooled. Points from the study as a whole: Spike regions recognized by vaccine-associated CD4 TCRs spanned the protein, led by 160-218 and 743-854.

Germline lookup yields CDR1 MDHEN and CDR2 SYDVKM. The CDR3 is 16 residues long. Germline trimming cut 4 bases from V and 0 bases from J; bases unmatched to any gene: 6. Of note for this clone: What it binds is unknown.

The assay was immunoSEQ multiplex PCR, and TCRdb's table has in-frame clones only and misses some. The sample has 100,000 to 140,000 clones, about 89% seen once. The V call is TRBV28, the J call TRBJ2-1; 7 bases are a match to TRBD1. Specimen: peripheral blood, collected on day 0 of AZD1222 vaccination. The TCR comes from an adult in good health. The chain's CDR3 is CASSSAGDSSYNEQFF. In DNA, the CDR3 is TGTGCCAGCAGTTCCGCAGGGGACAGCTCCTACAATGAGCAGTTCTTC. The full variable domain, rest sourced from reference TRBV28 and TRBJ2-1, is DVKVTQSSRYLVKRTGEKVFLECVQDMDHENMFWYRQDPGLGLRLIYFSYDVKMKEKGDIPEGYSVSREKKERFSLILESASTNQTSMYLCASSSAGDSSYNEQFFGPGTRLTVL.